This entry lists 12 T cell receptor beta chains sequenced from one sample in a study of beta chain features in type 1 diabetes. Expressed TCRB transcripts were sequenced after all isolated RNA was converted to cDNA. Only in-frame clones appear in the TCRdb table, and some are missing; sequencing was by immunoSEQ multiplex PCR. The table records hundreds of thousands of clones, roughly 13% of them present only once. The material sequenced was naive CD4+ T cells from blood. The receptors shown here come from a man between 18 and 29 years old in good health.

This chain links TRBV15 with TRBJ1-5; no firm D call. Germline CDR1 and CDR2: LNHNV and YYDKDF (reference sequence). V shed 0 bases and J shed 2 bases, with 14 bases lying between them. This CDR3 spans 17 amino acids. The CDR3 bases are TGTGCCACCAGCAGAGATGAGGATGGATATGGCAATCAGCCCCAGCATTTT. This codes for CATSRDEDGYGNQPQHF.

The rearrangement links TRBV29-1 to TRBJ2-2; D remains ambiguous. The V end lost 7 bases, the J end lost 7 bases, and 10 bases lay between the germline ends. Germline values: CDR1 SQVTM, CDR2 ANQGSEA. The CDR3 runs 11 residues. The CDR3 region has the DNA TGCAGCGGGAGCTACCTCGGGGAGCTGTTTTTT. Residues: CSGSYLGELFF.

This clone was seen only a few times. The V call is TRBV30, the J call TRBJ2-7, with D possibly being TRBD1 (6 bases). V was trimmed by 3 bases and J by 7 bases, leaving 19 bases between them. The CDR3 has 14 amino acids. Germline V CDR1 and CDR2: GTSNPN, SVGIG (reference sequence). The CDR3 is CAWRGNRVLEEQYF. The CDR3 coding sequence is TGTGCCTGGAGGGGGAACAGGGTTTTGGAGGAGCAGTACTTC. Drawing the rest from reference TRBV30 and TRBJ2-7, the complete variable domain is SQTIHQWPATLVQPVGSPLSLECTVEGTSNPNLYWYRQAAGRGLQLLFYSVGIGQISSEVPQNLSASRPQDRQFILSSKKLLLSDSGFYLCAWRGNRVLEEQYFGPGTRLTVT.

V gene TRBV7-2 combines with J gene TRBJ2-7, with unresolved D. The CDR3 has 14 amino acids. V was pared by 2 bases and J by 3 bases, with 11 bases between. CDR1 SGHTA and CDR2 FQGNSA come from the germline V gene. CDR3 residues: CASSLHVPGYEQYF. The DNA of the CDR3 is TGTGCCAGCAGCTTACATGTTCCGGGCTACGAGCAGTACTTC.

The chain is built from TRBV30 and TRBJ2-3; 8 bases are a match to TRBD2. CDR3 length equals 16 residues. Looked up from germline, CDR1 is GTSNPN and CDR2 is SVGIG (reference sequence). The J segment lost 0 bases and the V segment lost 4 bases, leaving 9 bases of the junction unmatched. CDR3 loop: CAWTRRLASSTDTQYF. The CDR3 nucleotides read TGTGCCTGGACGAGAAGACTAGCGAGTAGCACAGATACGCAGTATTTT.

This chain links TRBV5-1 with TRBJ1-6; 8 bases are a match to TRBD1. Germline-derived CDR1 and CDR2 are SGHRS and YFSETQ. This CDR3 comprises 15 residues. Trimming removed 0 bases from V and 8 bases from J; junction bases left unmatched: 4. CDR3 sequence (DNA): TGCGCCAGCAGCTTGGGACAGGGGAATCATTCACCCCTCCACTTT. It encodes CASSLGQGNHSPLHF.

This clone was counted only a few times. The chain links TRBV28 to TRBJ2-1; tentatively, D is TRBD2 (6 bases). Looked up from germline, CDR1 is MDHEN and CDR2 is SYDVKM. Deletions cut 3 bases from V and 0 bases from J, with 12 bases between. The CDR3 runs to 16 residues. The CDR3 here is CASSLWGEVSYNEQFF. The CDR3 coding sequence is TGTGCCAGCAGTTTGTGGGGGGAAGTCTCCTACAATGAGCAGTTCTTC.

The chain joins TRBV6-4 to TRBJ1-3; 7 bases agree with TRBD1. Unmatched junction bases numbered 15, after V lost 3 bases and J lost 4 bases. Per germline, CDR1 MRHNA and CDR2 SNTAGT. This CDR3 is built from 18 residues. DNA for the CDR3: TGTGCCAGCAGTGAACCGGGACAGCTGGAAAAACAGGGAAACACCATATATTTT. Protein product: CASSEPGQLEKQGNTIYF.

The table lists this clone with a few counts. V is TRBV7-2 and J is TRBJ2-7; 9 nucleotides align to TRBD1. The CDR3 spans 16 residues. V dropped 8 bases and J dropped 3; count of bases not matched to a gene: 14. Germline V gene sequence: CDR1 SGHTA, CDR2 FQGNSA. As DNA, the CDR3 is TGTGCCAGCGACGATTTATCCGGGACAGGGCGCTACGAGCAGTACTTC. It translates to CASDDLSGTGRYEQYF. Using reference TRBV7-2 and TRBJ2-7 for the parts outside the CDR3, the full variable domain is GAGVSQSPSNKVTEKGKDVELRCDPISGHTALYWYRQSLGQGLEFLIYFQGNSAPDKSGLPSDRFSAERTGGSVSTLTIQRTQQEDSAVYLCASDDLSGTGRYEQYFGPGTRLTVT.

This clone appeared a few times. The chain uses TRBV29-1 and TRBJ2-5; D is ambiguous. With the DNA end fitting TRBJ2-7 better, the J assignment may be wrong. The CDR3 extends over 12 amino acids. Germline CDR1 reads SQVTM; CDR2 reads ANQGSEA. CDR3 bases: TGCAGCGTGGCCCCGGTAGCCTACGAGCAGTACTTC. Encoded protein: CSVAPVAYEQYF.

The chain carries TRBV5-4 and TRBJ2-7; D possibly corresponds to TRBD2 (5 bases). Trimming took 0 bases from V and 5 from J, leaving 12 bases between them. The germline CDR1 and CDR2 sequences are SGHNT and YYREEE (reference sequence). The CDR3 is 14 amino acids. In DNA form, the CDR3 reads TGTGCCAGCAGCTTGGAACACCGGCGGGACGAGCAGTACTTC. This encodes CASSLEHRRDEQYF.

This clone was found a few times. The V and J genes are TRBV21-1 and TRBJ2-1; TRBD1, as called in the table, went unchecked against the DNA. TRBV21-1 corresponds to a pseudogene. The CDR3 spans 14 residues. The CDR3 spells CASSTGGTYNEQFF. In DNA form, the CDR3 reads TGTGCCAGCTCTACAGGGGGCACCTACAATGAGCAGTTCTTC.